Listed here are 15 T cell receptor beta chains from one sample, sequenced in a study of T cell clonotyping in hematopoietic cell transplantation. The repertoire was sequenced with immunoSEQ multiplex PCR; TCRdb's copy has only in-frame clones and lacks some. The table records around 14,000 clones, 85% to 90% of them present only once. The source material was PBMCs, sampled 100 days after allogeneic stem cell transplant. The receptors stem from a male patient aged 50 to 59 who had an allogeneic stem cell transplant from an unrelated donor, so T cells may come from the graft donor. Some clones in this sample may be carry-over from other donors' samples.

The chain joins TRBV30 to TRBJ1-2, with 7 bases identical to TRBD1. V shed 8 bases, J shed 7 bases, and the junction held 10 bases outside the gene matches. The V gene's germline CDR1 is GTSNPN and CDR2 SVGIG (reference sequence). The CDR3 length is 12 residues. DNA for the CDR3: TGTGCCGCAGACAGGGCGGGCGGTGGCTACACCTTC. Protein sequence: CAADRAGGGYTF.

V and J are TRBV7-9 and TRBJ2-5; D is unresolved. Trimming stripped 5 bases from V and 5 bases from J, with 15 bases between. Germline assignment: CDR1 SEHNR and CDR2 FQNEAQ (reference sequence). The CDR3 has 14 amino acids. CDR3 nucleotides: TGTGCCAGCAGCACCCGCGTAACCGTGGAGACCCAGTACTTC. Its translation is CASSTRVTVETQYF.

Regarding this clone: This CDR3 is also generated by other DNA sequences in the sample. The rearrangement uses TRBV5-6 and TRBJ2-3, with D possibly matching TRBD2 (5 bases). This CDR3 contains 15 residues. Germline V lookup: CDR1 SGHDT, CDR2 YYEEEE. V was cut by 3 bases and J by 0 bases, with 11 bases left in between. CDR3 coding DNA: TGTGCCAGCAGCTCAGGAGGAGAAAGCACAGATACGCAGTATTTT. Translated, it gives CASSSGGESTDTQYF.

A single count supports this clone. The V and J genes are TRBV30 and TRBJ1-4; D call uncertain. This CDR3 region has 13 residues. In germline, CDR1 is GTSNPN, CDR2 SVGIG (reference sequence). Between the trimmed V and J ends, which lost 3 bases and 5 bases, there was a span of 10 bases. The CDR3 sequence: CAWRMGGNEKLFF. CDR3 sequence (DNA): TGTGCCTGGAGAATGGGAGGAAATGAAAAACTGTTTTTT.

The rearrangement links TRBV19 to TRBJ1-1; D gene uncertain. V lost 10 bases and J 1 base, leaving 13 bases between the germline ends. From germline, CDR1 is LNHDA and CDR2 SQIVND (reference sequence). CDR3 length equals 13 residues. CDR3 sequence reads: CATPEGQNTEAFF. CDR3 bases: TGTGCCACGCCAGAAGGGCAGAACACTGAAGCTTTCTTT. Full variable domain (outside the CDR3, taken from reference TRBV19 and TRBJ1-1): DGGITQSPKYLFRKEGQNVTLSCEQNLNHDAMYWYRQDPGQGLRLIYYSQIVNDFQKGDIAEGYSVSREKKESFPLTVTSAQKNPTAFYLCATPEGQNTEAFFGQGTRLTVV.

This sequence joins TRBV9 and TRBJ2-7; 13 bases align to TRBD2. V lost 3 bases and J lost 3; bases outside the gene matches: 12. The CDR3 spans 18 residues. From germline, CDR1 is SGDLS and CDR2 YYNGEE. CDR3 residues: CASSAGLAGDPNNYEQYF. The CDR3 region has the DNA TGTGCCAGCAGCGCTGGACTAGCGGGGGACCCGAACAACTACGAGCAGTACTTC.

This rearrangement joins TRBV4-1 to TRBJ2-7; D perhaps matches TRBD1 (6 bases). CDR1 is MGHRA and CDR2 is YSYEKL in the germline V gene. Trimming left V 3 bases short and J 6 bases short, with 21 bases between. The length of the CDR3 is 16 residues. The chain's CDR3 is CASSQANPGHLSEQYF. The CDR3 nucleotides read TGCGCCAGCAGCCAGGCAAACCCGGGACACCTCAGCGAGCAGTACTTC.

The V and J genes are TRBV9 and TRBJ1-2, with a tentative D call TRBD1 (5 bases). V dropped 3 bases and J dropped 1 base, with 16 bases sitting between them. CDR3 length: 16 residues. CDR1 and CDR2 from the germline V gene are SGDLS and YYNGEE. The CDR3 sequence is CASSATQRGSNYGYTF. As DNA, the CDR3 is TGTGCCAGCAGCGCGACACAAAGGGGAAGTAACTATGGCTACACCTTC.

The rearrangement joins TRBV7-8 to TRBJ2-1; D perhaps matches TRBD2 (5 bases). The germline V gene encodes CDR1 SGHVS and CDR2 FQNEAQ. This CDR3 comprises 16 residues. V lost 2 bases and J lost 5, with 16 bases in between. The CDR3 coding sequence is TGTGCCAGCAGCTTACGTGGCGGGCGCGCAAACAATGAGCAGTTCTTC. Amino acids: CASSLRGGRANNEQFF.

The chain employs TRBV10-1 and TRBJ2-1; the D is unclear. Germline V gives CDR1 WNHNN, CDR2 SYGVQD (reference sequence). The CDR3 covers 14 residues. Trimming stripped 3 bases from V and 8 bases from J, with 14 bases between. The CDR3 DNA sequence: TGCGCCAGCAGTGAAGTTCTTTGCCGCCATGAGCAGTTCTTC. Amino acids: CASSEVLCRHEQFF.

CDR3 sequence (DNA): TGTGCCAGCAGCGGCGACAGGGAGACTGGCTATGGCTACACCTTC. Translated, it gives CASSGDRETGYGYTF. J is TRBJ1-2 and V is TRBV9; 7 nucleotides match TRBD1. CDR3 length: 15 residues. The junction had 9 bases not matched to a gene; V was cut back by 3 bases and J by 4 bases. The germline V gene has CDR1 SGDLS and CDR2 YYNGEE. Full variable domain (outside the CDR3, taken from reference TRBV9 and TRBJ1-2): DSGVTQTPKHLITATGQRVTLRCSPRSGDLSVYWYQQSLDQGLQFLIQYYNGEERAKGNILERFSAQQFPDLHSELNLSSLELGDSALYFCASSGDRETGYGYTFGSGTRLTVV.

The chain has TRBV6-6 and TRBJ2-1, with 8 positions matching TRBD2. The trim removed 2 bases at V and 10 bases at J, leaving 13 bases unmatched. Looked up from germline, CDR1 is MNHNY and CDR2 is SVGAGI (reference sequence). This CDR3 has 16 amino acids. The CDR3 protein is CASSYPSGGALEEQFF. The CDR3 DNA follows: TGTGCCAGCAGTTACCCGTCCGGGGGGGCGCTTGAGGAGCAGTTCTTC.

The chain has TRBV5-1 and TRBJ2-5, with TRBD1 matching 9 bases. The CDR3 extends over 17 amino acids. Unmatched junction bases numbered 7, after V lost 0 bases and J lost 1 base. The germline V gene encodes CDR1 SGHRS and CDR2 YFSETQ. The chain's CDR3 is CASSLALDRGGQETQYF. The CDR3 coding sequence is TGCGCCAGCAGCTTGGCCTTGGACAGGGGAGGCCAAGAGACCCAGTACTTC. The complete variable domain, with remaining parts taken from reference TRBV5-1 and TRBJ2-5, reads KAGVTQTPRYLIKTRGQQVTLSCSPISGHRSVSWYQQTPGQGLQFLFEYFSETQRNKGNFPGRFSGRQFSNSRSEMNVSTLELGDSALYLCASSLALDRGGQETQYFGPGTRLLVL.

In this sample, this clone turned up once. The chain couples TRBV2 to TRBJ2-1, with D unresolved. Trimming stripped 3 bases from V and 3 bases from J, with 9 bases between. This CDR3 is 14 amino acids long. Germline values: CDR1 SNHLY, CDR2 FYNNEI. DNA of the CDR3: TGTGCCAGCAGTGAGCGTACGGGCTACAATGAGCAGTTCTTC. Residues: CASSERTGYNEQFF.

The rearrangement uses TRBV7-2 and TRBJ2-7, with 7 bases that match TRBD2. The CDR3 has 14 residues. Germline V gene sequence: CDR1 SGHTA, CDR2 FQGNSA. V lost 4 bases to trimming and J lost 5 bases; unmatched junction nucleotides: 8. CDR3 sequence: CASSYAGDSNEQYF. For the CDR3, the DNA is TGTGCCAGCAGCTATGCGGGAGACAGCAACGAGCAGTACTTC.